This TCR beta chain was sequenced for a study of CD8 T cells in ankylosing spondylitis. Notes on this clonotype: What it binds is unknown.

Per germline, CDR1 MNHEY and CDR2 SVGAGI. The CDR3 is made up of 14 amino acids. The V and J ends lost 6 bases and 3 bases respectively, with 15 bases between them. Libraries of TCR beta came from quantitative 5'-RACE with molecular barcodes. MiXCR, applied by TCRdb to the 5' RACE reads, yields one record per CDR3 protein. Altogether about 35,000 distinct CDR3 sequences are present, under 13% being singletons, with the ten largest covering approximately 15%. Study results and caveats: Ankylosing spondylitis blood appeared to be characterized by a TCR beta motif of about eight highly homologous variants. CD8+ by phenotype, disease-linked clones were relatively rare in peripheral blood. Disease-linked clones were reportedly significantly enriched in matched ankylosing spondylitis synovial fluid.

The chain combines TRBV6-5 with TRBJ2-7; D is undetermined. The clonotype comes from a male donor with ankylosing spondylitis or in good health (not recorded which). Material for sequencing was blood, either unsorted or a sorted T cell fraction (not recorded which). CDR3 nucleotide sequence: TGTGCCAGCAGCCGTTCCCCGGCGGTCTACGAGCAGTACTTC. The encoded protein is CASSRSPAVYEQYF.